This TCR beta chain was recovered during a study of blood T cells in healthy people across ages. Primed by a sample-barcoded 5' primer and a J-beta primer mix, a second PCR proceeded for 7 to 11 cycles. Each CDR3 protein is one row after TCRdb ran MiXCR on the 5' RACE reads. The repertoire has approximately 1,100,000 distinct CDR3 sequences, under 55% of them found once; the top ten carry approximately 17%. The sequenced sample was blood. This sequence originates from a woman aged 60-75 years in good health.

CDR3 DNA: TGCGCCAGCAGCCTATCAGGGGGGAAGAACGAGCAGTACTTC. Amino acids: CASSLSGGKNEQYF. The chain employs TRBV4-1 and TRBJ2-7; D is possibly TRBD1 (7 bases). V dropped 4 bases and J dropped 5 bases, with 15 bases sitting between them. This CDR3 spans 14 amino acids. CDR1 and CDR2 (germline): MGHRA, YSYEKL.